This T cell receptor (beta chain) came from a study of human T cells and chemical hapten exposure. At the level of the study: The study enrolled mostly female patients with alopecia areata, totalis or universalis.

Remarks on this clonotype: Its antigen is not known.

TCRdb reprocessed the RACE reads via MiXCR and lists one record per CDR3 protein. Among 85,000 to 100,000 distinct CDR3 sequences, 25% to 35% were seen once, and the ten largest hold about 9.3%. Study-wide findings and caveats: The presence of alopecia in the donors means their immune response may differ from healthy people's. The study found that DPC sensitization did not change TCRs above 1 in 1000 frequency.

Sample time point: patch test 3, about 24 weeks after DPC sensitization. This sample's treatment: therapeutic diphenylcyclopropenone sensitization with weekly scalp DPC. The material sequenced was whole blood, taken in connection with sensitization to the hapten diphenylcyclopropenone (DPC). This receptor was taken from a man aged 40-49 years with alopecia areata. Some clones in this sample may be carry-over from other donors' samples.

Here the CDR3 DNA reads TGTGCCAGCATCTGGACAGGGGGTAACACTGAAGCTTTCTTT. Translating gives CASIWTGGNTEAFF. The chain carries TRBV12-3 or TRBV12-4 and TRBJ1-1; 10 bases match TRBD1. V gave up 7 bases and J gave up 2 bases; unmatched junction bases: 4. CDR3 length equals 14 residues.